The 26 T cell receptor beta chains in this list originate from one sample, sequenced in a study of radiotherapy plus CTLA-4 blockade in lung cancer. Measured with immunoSEQ multiplex PCR; TCRdb has only the in-frame clones, and not every one. The sample shows 35,000 to 45,000 clones, 65% to 70% of them seen only once. The specimen was peripheral blood, collected from a patient treated with radiotherapy plus ipilimumab. These TCRs come from a human donor with non-small cell lung cancer who had a partial response to radiotherapy plus ipilimumab.

This clone was seen only a few times. This chain links TRBV7-9 with TRBJ2-3; TRBD1 is a possible D gene (5 bases). CDR1 is SEHNR and CDR2 is FQNEAQ in the germline V gene (reference sequence). The V end lost 6 bases, the J end lost 0 bases, and 10 bases lay between the germline ends. CDR3 length: 14 residues. The CDR3 loop is CASRGRGSTDTQYF. In DNA, the CDR3 is TGTGCCAGCAGGGGTAGGGGTAGCACAGATACGCAGTATTTT.

This clone was observed at least ten times. The gene calls are TRBV7-9 and TRBJ1-1; a possible D gene is TRBD1 (5 bases). The ends were cut back, 1 base at V and 6 bases at J, with 6 bases in the middle. Looked up from germline, CDR1 is SEHNR and CDR2 is FQNEAQ (reference sequence). The CDR3 length is 12 residues. The CDR3 is CASSLGGAEAFF. The CDR3 nucleotides read TGTGCCAGCAGCTTAGGGGGCGCTGAAGCTTTCTTT.

The V gene is TRBV2, the J gene TRBJ2-5; TRBD1 might be the D (5 bases). This CDR3 comprises 15 residues. Trimming pared 0 bases from V and 8 bases from J, leaving 16 bases between. Germline V lookup: CDR1 SNHLY, CDR2 FYNNEI. CDR3 nucleotides: TGTGCCAGCAGTGAAGCGAGACAGACAGCTGCAACCCAGTACTTC. It yields the protein CASSEARQTAATQYF.

The J gene is TRBJ2-7, the V gene TRBV29-1, with TRBD2 matching over 10 bases. The CDR3 runs to 14 residues. J lost 0 bases, V lost 4 bases, and 3 bases had no gene match. CDR1 SQVTM and CDR2 ANQGSEA come from the germline V gene. The CDR3 loop is CSVGSGRASYEQYF. In DNA, the CDR3 is TGCAGCGTTGGAAGCGGGAGGGCCTCCTACGAGCAGTACTTC.

The CDR3 bases are TGTGCCAGTGGGACAGGGACGAGAACCCAGTTCTTC. Its translation: CASGTGTRTQFF. This rearrangement joins TRBV19 to TRBJ2-1; 9 bases align to TRBD1. The junction had 9 bases not matched to a gene; V was cut back by 8 bases and J by 13 bases. This CDR3 has 12 residues. The V gene's germline CDR1 is LNHDA and CDR2 SQIVND (reference sequence).

This clone has only a few counts. This rearrangement joins TRBV9 to TRBJ1-1; possibly TRBD1 for D (6 bases). Germline assignment: CDR1 SGDLS and CDR2 YYNGEE. This CDR3 is 14 amino acids long. Trimming cost V 0 bases and J 5 bases, with 11 bases left between them. The CDR3 DNA is TGTGCCAGCAGCGTAGATACAGGGCGTACTGAAGCTTTCTTT. Protein: CASSVDTGRTEAFF.

V is TRBV29-1 and J is TRBJ1-2; the D gene is possibly TRBD1 (5 bases). The CDR3 is 13 amino acids. The V end was cut by 4 bases, the J end by 4 bases, with 13 bases between. Germline values: CDR1 SQVTM, CDR2 ANQGSEA. The CDR3 region has the DNA TGCAGCGTTGTGGGGCTTTTTCTCTATGGCTACACCTTC. Translated, it gives CSVVGLFLYGYTF.

The chain carries TRBV5-4 and TRBJ2-1; 10 bases align to TRBD2. Trimming took 5 bases from V and 7 from J; bases not matched to a gene: 9. Germline lookup yields CDR1 SGHNT and CDR2 YYREEE (reference sequence). The CDR3 contains 15 residues. Here the CDR3 reads CASSPGTSASNEQFF. The CDR3 nucleotides read TGTGCCAGCAGTCCCGGGACTAGCGCTTCGAATGAGCAGTTCTTC.

The chain couples TRBV15 to TRBJ1-1, with D unresolved. The CDR3 consists of 14 residues. The V gene's germline CDR1 is LNHNV and CDR2 YYDKDF (reference sequence). Trimming left V 5 bases short and J 4 bases short, with 14 bases between. CDR3 nucleotides: TGTGCCACCAGCCGGCGGGAGGGTACCACTGAAGCTTTCTTT. Protein sequence: CATSRREGTTEAFF.

The V and J genes are TRBV5-1 and TRBJ2-2; 7 bases line up with TRBD2. CDR3 length: 15 amino acids. Losses at the gene ends were 3 bases for V and 3 bases for J; bases not matched to a gene: 5. CDR1 is SGHRS and CDR2 is YFSETQ in the germline V gene. CDR3 amino acids: CASSYGLVDTGELFF. CDR3 bases: TGCGCCAGCAGCTATGGACTAGTTGACACCGGGGAGCTGTTTTTT.

The V gene is TRBV5-5, the J gene TRBJ1-2; 9 bases match TRBD1. The CDR3 is 17 amino acids. Looked up from germline, CDR1 is SGHKS and CDR2 is YYEKEE (reference sequence). V lost 4 bases, J lost 3 bases, and 13 bases stayed unmatched. The CDR3 nucleotides are TGTGCCAGCAGCCAAGGACAGGGGCCGACCTACTACTATGGCTACACCTTC. Its translation: CASSQGQGPTYYYGYTF.

Remarks on this clone: Other nucleotide sequences from this sample produce the same CDR3. The chain recombines TRBV5-4 with TRBJ2-5, with TRBD2 matching 8 bases. Trimming removed 4 bases from V and 1 base from J; junction bases left unmatched: 6. Germline V gene data show CDR1 as SGHNT and CDR2 as YYREEE (reference sequence). The CDR3 runs 15 residues. The CDR3 region has the DNA TGTGCCAGCAGCGATGCCGGGACTAGCCAAGAGACCCAGTACTTC. Protein sequence: CASSDAGTSQETQYF.

This chain links TRBV25-1 with TRBJ2-3; tentatively, D is TRBD2 (6 bases). The CDR3 loop spans 13 amino acids. CDR1 MGHDK and CDR2 SYGVNS come from the germline V gene. V gave up 4 bases and J gave up 4 bases, with 9 bases separating them. In DNA form, the CDR3 reads TGTGCCAGCAGTGCGGGGGAGGCAGATACGCAGTATTTT. Translated: CASSAGEADTQYF.

Of note for this clone: An end of the junction does not agree with germline; a read error may underlie this. This sequence joins TRBV7-7 and TRBJ2-1, with D possibly TRBD1 on 6 matching bases. CDR3 size: 14 residues. CDR1 and CDR2 from the germline V gene are SSHAT and FNYEAQ (reference sequence). The CDR3 spells CASSLTADSREQFF. The DNA of the CDR3 is TGTGCTAGCAGCCTCACCGCGGACAGCAGGGAGCAGTTCTTC.

This chain joins TRBV15 and TRBJ1-1, with 9 nucleotides matching TRBD1. The CDR3 spans 16 residues. In germline, CDR1 is LNHNV, CDR2 YYDKDF (reference sequence). J lost 5 bases, V lost 0 bases, and 7 bases had no gene match. CDR3 DNA sequence: TGTGCCACCAGCAGAGATCCCCTCGACAGGGGGACTGAAGCTTTCTTT. It translates to CATSRDPLDRGTEAFF.

This clone was detected a few times. This chain uses TRBV28 with TRBJ2-1; D not resolved. Germline V gives CDR1 MDHEN, CDR2 SYDVKM. This CDR3 has 11 residues. V lost 3 bases to trimming and J lost 6 bases, with 3 bases between them. Here the CDR3 reads CASSFSNEQFF. The CDR3, as DNA: TGTGCCAGCAGTTTTAGCAATGAGCAGTTCTTC.

CDR3 in amino acids: CASRTSEGTQTQYF. Here the CDR3 DNA reads TGTGCCAGTCGGACTAGCGAGGGAACGCAGACCCAGTACTTC. V and J are TRBV6-1 and TRBJ2-5; 9 bases line up with TRBD2. The CDR3 has 14 residues. In germline, CDR1 is MNHNS, CDR2 SASEGT. Germline trimming cut 9 bases from V and 6 bases from J; bases unmatched to any gene: 11.

This clone occurred many times. The rearrangement joins TRBV7-8 to TRBJ2-7; D is unclear. This CDR3 contains 12 residues. The ends were cut back, 5 bases at V and 3 bases at J, with 8 bases in the middle. The germline CDR1 and CDR2 sequences are SGHVS and FQNEAQ. CDR3: CASSPPSYEQYF. Written as DNA, the CDR3 is TGTGCCAGCAGCCCGCCGAGCTACGAGCAGTACTTC.

This chain's CDR3 is CASRYKHRGQGPPKGEAFF. The CDR3 DNA follows: TGTGCCAGCAGGTATAAGCATAGGGGACAGGGTCCCCCCAAGGGAGAAGCTTTCTTT. This rearrangement joins TRBV11-2 to TRBJ1-1, with TRBD1 matching 9 bases. V lost 6 bases, J lost 8 bases, and 25 bases stayed unmatched. The CDR3 extends over 19 amino acids. The germline V gene has CDR1 SGHAT and CDR2 FQNNGV.

By proportion, this clone is medium-sized. The same CDR3 is also encoded by other DNA sequences in this sample. V is TRBV19 and J is TRBJ2-7; 7 nucleotides match TRBD1. Germline CDR1 LNHDA, CDR2 SQIVND (reference sequence). V shed 5 bases and J 0 bases; nucleotides not matched to a gene: 4. CDR3 length: 14 amino acids. The CDR3 loop is CASSGQVGSYEQYF. The CDR3 nucleotides are TGTGCCAGTAGTGGACAGGTGGGCTCCTACGAGCAGTACTTC.

The CDR3 nucleotides are TGTGCCATCAGTGAGTCTTCGAGTCGCCTCTACAATGAGCAGTTCTTC. Protein sequence: CAISESSSRLYNEQFF. V and J are TRBV10-3 and TRBJ2-1, with D uncertain. Germline V gene sequence: CDR1 ENHRY, CDR2 SYGVKD. V gave up 0 bases and J gave up 3 bases, with 12 bases separating them. This CDR3 contains 16 residues.

This clone showed up just once. J is TRBJ2-5 and V is TRBV7-9; TRBD2 aligns across 7 bases. The trim removed 5 bases at V and 3 bases at J, leaving 6 bases unmatched. CDR3 size: 14 residues. The V gene's germline CDR1 is SEHNR and CDR2 FQNEAQ (reference sequence). The CDR3 sequence: CASSPLAQKETQYF. As DNA, the CDR3 is TGTGCCAGCAGCCCACTAGCGCAAAAAGAGACCCAGTACTTC.

This chain connects TRBV5-4 to TRBJ2-7, with D maybe TRBD1 (5 bases). Trimming removed 0 bases at V and 2 bases at J, with 9 bases between. The CDR3 is made up of 14 amino acids. CDR1 SGHNT and CDR2 YYREEE come from the germline V gene (reference sequence). CDR3 in DNA: TGTGCCAGCAGCTTGGGGGTGGGGCCCTACGAGCAGTACTTC. This translates into CASSLGVGPYEQYF.

The V call is TRBV27, the J call TRBJ1-6; 7 nucleotides align to TRBD1. Germline V gene data show CDR1 as MNHEY and CDR2 as SMNVEV (reference sequence). The CDR3 is 15 residues long. V lost 2 bases and J lost 7; bases outside the gene matches: 5. CDR3 region: CASSLGQAKNSPLHF. In DNA form, the CDR3 reads TGTGCCAGCAGTTTAGGACAGGCCAAGAATTCACCCCTCCACTTT.

The gene calls are TRBV5-6 and TRBJ2-1, with TRBD2 identical over 7 bases. There are 16 residues in the CDR3. Germline CDR1 is SGHDT and CDR2 is YYEEEE. The V gene end was trimmed by 3 bases and the J gene end by 7 bases; junction bases not matched to a gene: 13. CDR3 DNA: TGTGCCAGCAGCTCCCCGGGGGAGGGAGGTGGGAATGAGCAGTTCTTC. This encodes CASSSPGEGGGNEQFF.

This clone has more than one count but fewer than ten. The chain joins TRBV7-2 to TRBJ1-2; D unclear. The CDR3 length is 14 residues. V was pared by 3 bases and J by 1 base, with 9 bases between. CDR1 is SGHTA and CDR2 is FQGNSA in the germline V gene. CDR3 nucleotide sequence: TGTGCCAGCAGCTTTGGAACAGTTAACTATGGCTACACCTTC. This encodes CASSFGTVNYGYTF.